The present entry profiles one TCR beta chain with its context. A read error may explain this, as a much larger clone is one base away. Here the CDR3 omits its conserved ending phenylalanine or tryptophan, so a read error is the likely source. The record originates from a study of prognosis after radiotherapy for stage I lung cancer. Study in general: In the span from 2018 to early 2019, stage I non-small cell lung cancer patients were enrolled.

The authors amplified TCR beta CDR3 from genomic DNA using two-round multiplex PCR. Round one of PCR was performed, and it used primers specific to each TRBV and TRBJ gene. Via MiXCR, TCRdb re-called the multiplex PCR reads, giving one row per CDR3 protein. The table lists some 39,000 distinct CDR3 sequences, roughly 24% of them singletons. The clonotype comes from a donor aged 50 or older with non-small cell lung cancer. The sequences come from PBMCs, collected before or after stereotactic body radiation therapy (not recorded which).

CDR3 sequence reads: CASSSWTGNTEAFL. The CDR3 DNA sequence: TGCGCCAGCAGCTCCTGGACGGGTAACACTGAAGCTTTCCTT. V usage is TRBV5-1 and J usage is TRBJ1-1; D is undetermined. With 3 bases removed from V and 2 bases from J, the gap between germline ends came to 11 bases. CDR1 is SGHRS, CDR2 YFSETQ, per germline. The CDR3 spans 14 residues.